The 2 T cell receptor beta chains below come from one sample, sequenced in a study of regulatory and conventional T cells in RAG deficiency (dated by TCRdb to about 2017). Receptors were amplified or captured by the immunoSEQ multiplex PCR assay. TCRdb took over this immuneACCESS table, retaining in-frame rearrangements with V and J assigned. Such tables are incomplete; in checked studies, under half of the missing clones stem from an unresolved V gene, and the remainder is unexplained. For this sample there are 34,000 or so clones; around 89% appear just once. The ten largest clones capture roughly 15% of the sample. These data were also reused for a study on regulatory T cells. The second study reports: The multiplex PCR used 52 forward TRBV primers and 13 reverse TRBJ primers, with assay-based and computational corrections for amplification bias.

Sample: CD8+ T cells sorted from blood. Receptor source: a human donor in good health.

This clone was counted between two and nine times. The chain links TRBV7-2 to TRBJ2-7, with D maybe TRBD2 (6 bases). This CDR3 is built from 14 residues. CDR1 SGHTA and CDR2 FQGNSA come from the germline V gene. V lost 6 bases and J lost 1, with 13 bases in between. CDR3 amino acids: CASRGIAESYEQYF. The DNA for the CDR3 is TGTGCCAGCAGGGGTATAGCGGAATCCTACGAGCAGTACTTC.

This chain connects TRBV6-5 to TRBJ2-1; 7 nucleotides match TRBD1. The CDR3 covers 15 residues. V dropped 5 bases and J dropped 7; count of bases not matched to a gene: 11. Germline V gene sequence: CDR1 MNHEY, CDR2 SVGAGI. In nucleotides, the CDR3 is TGTGCCAGCAGTCAAGACAGGGCCCCTGGGAATGAGCAGTTCTTC. Its protein is CASSQDRAPGNEQFF.